This T cell receptor (beta chain) originates from a study of control samples from healthy donors and cancer patients. Germline V gene sequence: CDR1 MNHEY, CDR2 SVGAGI. V was pared by 5 bases and J by 0 bases, with 10 bases between. The CDR3 loop spans 14 amino acids. The assay was immunoSEQ multiplex PCR, and TCRdb's table has in-frame clones only and misses some. The sample holds about 140,000 clones, under 95% seen once. The source material was blood. The rearrangement links TRBV6-5 to TRBJ1-1; D call uncertain. This clonotype was sampled from a man between 18 and 29 years old in good health. The CDR3 DNA is TGTGCCAGCAGTCTTGGCAGTCTGAACACTGAAGCTTTCTTT. It encodes CASSLGSLNTEAFF.